Listed below are T cell receptor beta chains from one sample, sequenced in a study of shared clonotypes between healthy human individuals. Using immunoSEQ multiplex PCR, the repertoire was profiled, and TCRdb retains in-frame clones only, with some absent. Among under 650,000 clones listed, around 96% were seen once. The specimen was naive CD4+ T cells sorted from blood. These receptors all come from a young woman in good health. Both conserved end residues are part of each CDR3. D genes are given only for firm matches.

TRBD2 | TRBJ2-1 | TRBV11-2 | CASSLGVGGSSYNEQFF | TGTGCCAGCAGCTTAGGTGTTGGCGGGAGTTCCTACAATGAGCAGTTCTTC
TRBD2 | TRBJ2-1 | TRBV7-2 | CASSLAKVTSGSLVF | TGTGCCAGCAGCTTAGCAAAAGTGACTAGCGGGAGTTTGGTCTTC
. | TRBJ2-7 | TRBV10-2 | CASSESKLISLGEQYF | TGCGCCAGCAGTGAGTCAAAACTCATATCTCTTGGGGAGCAGTACTTC
. | TRBJ2-1 | TRBV10-3 | CAISAGDTTYNEQFF | TGTGCCATCAGTGCTGGAGACACTACCTACAATGAGCAGTTCTTC
TRBD1 | TRBJ2-2 | TRBV10-3 | CAISGGQGTGELFF | TGTGCCATCAGTGGAGGACAGGGCACCGGGGAGCTGTTTTTT
. | TRBJ2-7 | TRBV19 | CASSISSPGVYEQYF | TGTGCCAGTAGTATCTCCTCTCCAGGAGTCTACGAGCAGTACTTC
. | TRBJ2-6 | TRBV10-3 | CAISEVDSGANVLTF | TGTGCCATCAGTGAGGTTGACTCTGGGGCCAACGTCCTGACTTTC
. | TRBJ2-7 | TRBV27 | CASSLDRRYEQYF | TGTGCCAGCAGTTTAGACAGGCGCTACGAGCAGTACTTC
TRBD1 | TRBJ2-7 | TRBV6-5 | CASRPDRGKIYEQYF | TGTGCCAGCAGGCCCGACAGGGGAAAGATCTACGAGCAGTACTTC
TRBD1 | TRBJ2-3 | TRBV19 | CASRNRGSTDTQYF | TGTGCCAGTAGGAACAGGGGAAGCACAGATACGCAGTATTTT
. | TRBJ1-2 | TRBV5-5 | CASSLDGFGYTF | TGTGCCAGCAGCTTGGACGGGTTTGGCTACACCTTC
. | TRBJ2-2 | TRBV29-1 | CSVEPMYGGELFF | TGCAGCGTTGAACCCATGTATGGCGGGGAGCTGTTTTTT
. | TRBJ2-1 | TRBV5-4 | CASSWTHAEYNEQFF | TGTGCCAGCAGCTGGACCCACGCAGAGTACAATGAGCAGTTCTTC
TRBD1 | TRBJ2-1 | TRBV5-8 | CASSPTRDRAYNEQFF | TGTGCCAGCAGTCCGACCCGGGACAGGGCTTACAATGAGCAGTTCTTC
. | TRBJ2-1 | TRBV19 | CASSVPGLYSYNEQFF | TGTGCCAGTAGCGTCCCGGGACTCTACTCCTACAATGAGCAGTTCTTC